The 16 T cell receptor beta chains below all came from one sample that was sequenced in a study of human T cells and chemical hapten exposure (dated by TCRdb to about 2021). Total RNA was extracted from unfractionated whole blood that had been collected in Tempus Blood RNA tubes. The library was built by means of 5' RACE. The sequencer listed for this sample is Illumina MiSeq. TCRdb redid the processing of the public reads, applying fastp at Q25 and MiXCR, and retained in-frame beta chains. Records with the same CDR3 protein are collapsed into one entry carrying the most frequent genes and DNA. The sample has fewer than 150,000 distinct CDR3 sequences on record, roughly 18% of them singletons. In total, the top ten clones hold about 3% of the sample. The receptors come from a human donor in good health.

V is TRBV6-6 and J is TRBJ1-5, with D perhaps TRBD1 (5 bases). Looked up from germline, CDR1 is MNHNY and CDR2 is SVGAGI (reference sequence). V dropped 2 bases and J dropped 2 bases, with 19 bases sitting between them. The CDR3 consists of 18 residues. The CDR3 DNA follows: TGTGCCAGCAGTTACCCCCCCGCGGGTGGGGGAGGCAATCAGCCCCAGCATTTT. This encodes CASSYPPAGGGGNQPQHF.

The V gene is TRBV6-6, the J gene TRBJ1-2; perhaps TRBD1 as D (6 bases). The length of the CDR3 is 13 residues. V gave up 5 bases and J gave up 4 bases, with 11 bases separating them. The germline V gene has CDR1 MNHNY and CDR2 SVGAGI (reference sequence). The CDR3 region is CASSLGQSYGYTF. CDR3 DNA sequence: TGTGCCAGCAGTCTCGGACAGAGCTATGGCTACACCTTC.

The chain links TRBV12-3 or TRBV12-4 to TRBJ2-7; 7 nucleotides line up with TRBD2. The CDR3 has 17 amino acids. V dropped 1 base and J dropped 2; count of bases not matched to a gene: 11. Here the CDR3 reads CASSLVLGGFPTYEQYF. CDR3 bases: TGTGCCAGCAGTTTAGTCCTCGGGGGGTTCCCAACCTACGAGCAGTACTTC.

The sample holds a few counts of this clonotype. The rearrangement joins TRBV5-1 to TRBJ1-1; a weak D match, TRBD1 (5 bases). Germline CDR1 and CDR2: SGHRS and YFSETQ. The CDR3 runs to 15 residues. Trimming left V 1 base short and J 1 base short, with 11 bases between. CDR3 coding DNA: TGCGCCAGCAGCTTGTGGAGGGGCGCGAACACTGAAGCTTTCTTT. Translated, it gives CASSLWRGANTEAFF. Filled out from reference TRBV5-1 and TRBJ1-1, the complete variable domain reads KAGVTQTPRYLIKTRGQQVTLSCSPISGHRSVSWYQQTPGQGLQFLFEYFSETQRNKGNFPGRFSGRQFSNSRSEMNVSTLELGDSALYLCASSLWRGANTEAFFGQGTRLTVV.

This clonotype came up many times. The chain couples TRBV20-1 to TRBJ1-4; possibly TRBD1 for D (5 bases). Trimming shortened V by 2 bases and J by 5 bases, and 12 bases separated the two germline ends. Germline loops: CDR1 DFQATT, CDR2 SNEGSKA (reference sequence). This CDR3 contains 14 residues. The CDR3 region is CSARRPGINEKLFF. For the CDR3, the DNA is TGCAGTGCTAGACGGCCAGGGATAAATGAAAAACTGTTTTTT.

The chain employs TRBV6-1 and TRBJ1-1; no clear D. Between the trimmed V and J ends, which lost 3 bases and 1 base, there was a span of 6 bases. The CDR3 sequence is 13 residues long. From germline, CDR1 is MNHNS and CDR2 SASEGT. The CDR3 DNA reads TGTGCCAGCAGTGAGGCCCGGAACACTGAAGCTTTCTTT. It is translated as CASSEARNTEAFF.

This clonotype has a count of ten or more. V gene TRBV5-1 combines with J gene TRBJ1-2; 7 bases are a match to TRBD1. Per germline, CDR1 SGHRS and CDR2 YFSETQ. J lost 2 bases, V lost 0 bases, and 4 bases had no gene match. The CDR3 runs to 15 residues. The CDR3 region is CASSLGTGVNYGYTF. The CDR3, as DNA: TGCGCCAGCAGCTTGGGAACAGGGGTGAACTATGGCTACACCTTC. The full variable domain, in which reference TRBV5-1 and TRBJ1-2 provide the parts outside the CDR3, is KAGVTQTPRYLIKTRGQQVTLSCSPISGHRSVSWYQQTPGQGLQFLFEYFSETQRNKGNFPGRFSGRQFSNSRSEMNVSTLELGDSALYLCASSLGTGVNYGYTFGSGTRLTVV.

This clonotype was counted between two and nine times. The chain joins TRBV20-1 to TRBJ2-7, with 8 bases identical to TRBD1. The CDR3 totals 15 residues. V gave up 0 bases and J gave up 2 bases; unmatched junction bases: 6. The V gene's germline CDR1 is DFQATT and CDR2 SNEGSKA (reference sequence). The DNA of the CDR3 is TGCAGTGCTAGAGATGGACAGGGAGGCACCTACGAGCAGTACTTC. Encoded protein: CSARDGQGGTYEQYF.

This clonotype was counted only a few times. The DNA of the CDR3 is TGCGCCAGCAAACTGGGGACCAACCCCCATGAGCAGTTCTTC. Protein product: CASKLGTNPHEQFF. The genes are TRBV10-2 and TRBJ2-1, with D perhaps matching TRBD1 or TRBD2 (5 bases each). Between the trimmed V and J ends, which lost 7 bases and 8 bases, there was a span of 18 bases. The CDR3 is 14 residues long. Germline V gene data show CDR1 as WSHSY and CDR2 as SAAADI.

This clonotype appeared a few times. The chain links TRBV28 to TRBJ1-2; D not certain. Germline V lookup: CDR1 MDHEN, CDR2 SYDVKM. This CDR3 spans 12 amino acids. The germline V and J ends were trimmed by 4 bases and 6 bases, with 9 bases remaining between them. CDR3 coding DNA: TGTGCCAGCAGTTCGGCGGGAAATGGCTACACCTTC. Translation: CASSSAGNGYTF.

The genes are TRBV29-1 and TRBJ2-3; 10 bases align to TRBD2. Per the germline V gene, CDR1 is SQVTM and CDR2 is ANQGSEA. CDR3 length: 14 amino acids. V lost 5 bases, J lost 5 bases, and 7 bases stayed unmatched. CDR3 residues: CSVIDTSGIDTQYF. Written as DNA, the CDR3 is TGCAGCGTTATCGATACTAGCGGGATAGATACGCAGTATTTT.

This clonotype has more than one count but fewer than ten. The V gene is TRBV24-1, the J gene TRBJ2-3; 10 bases are a match to TRBD2. V was clipped by 0 bases and J by 4 bases; unmatched bases: 6. The CDR3 covers 17 residues. The germline V gene encodes CDR1 KGHDR and CDR2 SFDVKD. The CDR3, as DNA: TGTGCCACCAGTGATTTGCGCGTTAGCGGGAGGCCAGATACGCAGTATTTT. It translates to CATSDLRVSGRPDTQYF.

This chain joins TRBV10-3 and TRBJ2-1; D unclear. The CDR3 length is 17 residues. The germline gives CDR1 ENHRY, CDR2 SYGVKD. V was pared by 2 bases and J by 10 bases, with 24 bases between. The CDR3 is CAISEAFGFFSLKEQFF. The CDR3 DNA is TGTGCCATCAGTGAGGCCTTCGGTTTCTTCTCCCTGAAAGAGCAGTTCTTC.

This clonotype was observed a handful of times. V gene TRBV29-1 combines with J gene TRBJ2-7, with 8 bases fitting TRBD2. V lost 4 bases, J lost 0 bases, and 8 bases stayed unmatched. Per germline, CDR1 SQVTM and CDR2 ANQGSEA. The CDR3 totals 15 residues. CDR3 in amino acids: CSVGGGRPLSYEQYF. CDR3 nucleotide sequence: TGCAGCGTTGGAGGCGGGAGGCCCCTCTCCTACGAGCAGTACTTC.

The V and J genes are TRBV10-2 and TRBJ1-2; 10 bases match TRBD1. CDR3 length: 14 amino acids. Trimming at V came to 2 bases and at J to 7 bases, leaving 4 bases not matched to a gene. CDR1 and CDR2 (germline): WSHSY, SAAADI. CDR3 in DNA: TGCGCCAGCAGTGAGCGGGGACAGGGGCTTGGCTACACCTTC. This gives the protein CASSERGQGLGYTF.

The rearrangement uses TRBV19 and TRBJ1-5; D perhaps matches TRBD1 (5 bases). Looked up from germline, CDR1 is LNHDA and CDR2 is SQIVND (reference sequence). Trimming cost V 7 bases and J 0 bases, with 10 bases left between them. The CDR3 extends over 14 amino acids. The CDR3 region has the DNA TGTGCCAGTACAACGGACAATAGCAATCAGCCCCAGCATTTT. This gives the protein CASTTDNSNQPQHF. The full variable domain, its missing parts supplied by reference TRBV19 and TRBJ1-5, is DGGITQSPKYLFRKEGQNVTLSCEQNLNHDAMYWYRQDPGQGLRLIYYSQIVNDFQKGDIAEGYSVSREKKESFPLTVTSAQKNPTAFYLCASTTDNSNQPQHFGDGTRLSIL.